This TCR beta chain originates from a study of cytomegalovirus exposure and HLA in healthy donors. General study findings and limits: Presence/absence analysis assumed near-uniform sequencing depth across donors. The study carried out a later analysis of TCR beta sequences. It associated under 20,000 of them with specific HLA alleles at a false discovery rate of 0.05. A later analysis showed HLA-associated TCR beta chains outstripping equally common others in clonal expansion. According to reports, the classifier identified cytomegalovirus status with high specificity and sensitivity.

A note on this clone: Its target is unknown.

It was with 60 Vbeta and 13 Jbeta primers that the PCR ran. Only in-frame clones appear in the TCRdb table, and some are missing; sequencing was by immunoSEQ multiplex PCR. This table has fewer than 120,000 clones, over 60% appearing once. The CDR3 loop spans 16 amino acids. V lost 10 bases and J 0 bases, leaving 19 bases between the germline ends. In germline, CDR1 is MDHEN, CDR2 SYDVKM. The receptor was derived from a young man in good health and CMV-seropositive. This chain links TRBV28 with TRBJ1-3; D perhaps matches TRBD1 (6 bases). The sequenced sample consisted of PBMCs. The CDR3 DNA is TGTGCCACAAAAAGGGGGGGTCTGAGCTCTGGAAACACCATATATTTT. This gives the protein CATKRGGLSSGNTIYF.